The next 21 T cell receptor beta chains were all read from a single sample in a study of cytomegalovirus exposure and HLA in healthy donors. Sequencing was performed with immunoSEQ multiplex PCR; in TCRdb, only in-frame clones are kept and a portion is missing. The data contain 76,000 or so clones, over 85% of them singletons. The sequencing sample was made of PBMCs. The source is a woman aged 18 to 35 in good health and CMV-seronegative.

This chain joins TRBV30 and TRBJ2-5; tentatively, D is TRBD1 (5 bases). The J call is in doubt because the DNA end fits TRBJ2-7 better. The germline CDR1 and CDR2 sequences are GTSNPN and SVGIG (reference sequence). The CDR3 is 13 amino acids. The CDR3: CAWSVQDSHEQYF. The CDR3 bases are TGTGCCTGGAGTGTACAAGACAGCCACGAGCAGTACTTC.

This chain links TRBV4-2 with TRBJ2-4; D uncertain. CDR3 size: 13 residues. Trimming left V 0 bases short and J 3 bases short, with 3 bases between. CDR1 LGHNA and CDR2 YNFKEQ come from the germline V gene. The CDR3 nucleotides read TGTGCCAGCAGCCAAGACGTCAAAAACATTCAGTACTTC. Its protein product is CASSQDVKNIQYF.

The chain recombines TRBV5-6 with TRBJ2-1; TRBD2 matches at 12 bases. J lost 8 bases, V lost 0 bases, and 3 bases had no gene match. Germline V CDR1 and CDR2: SGHDT, YYEEEE. CDR3 length: 15 amino acids. This CDR3 is CASSLGLAGDDEQFF. The CDR3 coding sequence is TGTGCCAGCAGCTTGGGACTAGCGGGGGACGATGAGCAGTTCTTC.

The CDR3 loop is CASSVPGQGFGSGYTF. The CDR3 DNA follows: TGTGCCAGCAGCGTCCCGGGACAGGGATTCGGGTCGGGCTACACCTTC. The V gene is TRBV2, the J gene TRBJ1-2; 9 bases line up with TRBD1. Germline CDR1 is SNHLY and CDR2 is FYNNEI. V lost 6 bases to trimming and J lost 8 bases; unmatched junction nucleotides: 16. This CDR3 comprises 16 residues.

The chain is built from TRBV29-1 and TRBJ2-4; no clear D gene. Per the germline V gene, CDR1 is SQVTM and CDR2 is ANQGSEA. The CDR3 extends over 9 amino acids. V was clipped by 5 bases and J by 15 bases, with 11 bases between them. The CDR3 sequence: CSVPFRWYF. CDR3 bases: TGCAGCGTTCCTTTTAGATGGTACTTC.

In DNA form, the CDR3 reads TGTGCCAGCAGTAGCGGGCTGCACTACGAGCAGTACTTC. As protein: CASSSGLHYEQYF. The chain combines TRBV27 with TRBJ2-7; D possibly corresponds to TRBD2 (6 bases). This CDR3 region has 13 residues. Germline V gene sequence: CDR1 MNHEY, CDR2 SMNVEV (reference sequence). V lost 5 bases and J lost 3, with 11 bases in between.

This chain links TRBV11-3 with TRBJ2-3, with TRBD1 identical over 7 bases. Germline V lookup: CDR1 SGHNT, CDR2 YENEEA. CDR3 size: 16 residues. V lost 4 bases, J lost 1 base, and 8 bases stayed unmatched. In DNA, the CDR3 is TGTGCCAGCAGCTCAGGACAGGTTGGAGGCACAGATACGCAGTATTTT. It yields the protein CASSSGQVGGTDTQYF. The full variable domain, completed using reference TRBV11-3 and TRBJ2-3, is EAGVVQSPRYKIIEKKQPVAFWCNPISGHNTLYWYLQNLGQGPELLIRYENEEAVDDSQLPKDRFSAERLKGVDSTLKIQPAELGDSAVYLCASSSGQVGGTDTQYFGPGTRLTVL.

The chain combines TRBV27 with TRBJ2-2; the D gene is possibly TRBD1 (5 bases). Germline CDR1 is MNHEY and CDR2 is SMNVEV (reference sequence). The CDR3 extends over 16 amino acids. With 6 bases removed from V and 6 bases from J, the gap between germline ends came to 20 bases. The CDR3 DNA is TGTGCCAGCAGCCTCAGGGCCTTTCAAGCATCCGGGGAGCTGTTTTTT. Protein: CASSLRAFQASGELFF.

The chain carries TRBV9 and TRBJ1-1; D possibly corresponds to TRBD1 (6 bases). Germline V gene data show CDR1 as SGDLS and CDR2 as YYNGEE. V lost 4 bases and J 5 bases, leaving 15 bases between the germline ends. The CDR3 contains 14 residues. CDR3 nucleotides: TGTGCCAGCAGCAAGGAGGGGGAGGGGACTGAAGCTTTCTTT. Amino acids: CASSKEGEGTEAFF.

The chain combines TRBV4-1 with TRBJ2-5; D perhaps matches TRBD2 (6 bases). CDR3 length equals 16 residues. The germline CDR1 and CDR2 sequences are MGHRA and YSYEKL. Trimming took off 4 bases at V and 2 bases at J, with 17 bases between the two ends. The CDR3 here is CASSPAPLAVQETQYF. CDR3 coding DNA: TGCGCCAGCAGCCCCGCCCCACTAGCAGTTCAAGAGACCCAGTACTTC.

The chain has TRBV7-9 and TRBJ2-7, with D maybe TRBD2 (6 bases). From germline, CDR1 is SEHNR and CDR2 FQNEAQ (reference sequence). V was pared by 4 bases and J by 5 bases, with 18 bases between. CDR3 length equals 15 residues. The CDR3 reads CASSSEKAGSHEQYF. DNA for the CDR3: TGTGCCAGCAGCTCCGAGAAGGCGGGGTCCCACGAGCAGTACTTC.

The chain recombines TRBV27 with TRBJ2-5; 11 nucleotides agree with TRBD2. The length of the CDR3 is 16 residues. The V segment lost 6 bases and the J segment 9 bases; nucleotides outside the gene matches: 15. Germline CDR1 is MNHEY and CDR2 is SMNVEV (reference sequence). The CDR3 DNA follows: TGTGCCAGCAGCCCAATTCTAGCGGGGGGTCTCGAGGCCCAGTACTTC. This codes for CASSPILAGGLEAQYF.

This clone was detected once. The chain recombines TRBV19 with TRBJ1-1; no clear D. Trimming cost V 3 bases and J 6 bases, with 8 bases left between them. Germline V CDR1 and CDR2: LNHDA, SQIVND (reference sequence). The CDR3 contains 12 residues. The chain's CDR3 is CASSMRSPEAFF. CDR3 sequence (DNA): TGTGCCAGTAGTATGAGGTCCCCTGAAGCTTTCTTT.

This chain connects TRBV7-6 to TRBJ2-1, with D possibly TRBD2 on 7 matching bases. Per germline, CDR1 SGHVS and CDR2 FNYEAQ. The V end lost 5 bases, the J end lost 4 bases, and 12 bases lay between the germline ends. The CDR3 extends over 14 amino acids. This CDR3 is CASSKGGVYNEQFF. The CDR3 DNA is TGTGCCAGCAGCAAGGGGGGGGTGTACAATGAGCAGTTCTTC.

J is TRBJ1-1 and V is TRBV4-2; D is unclear. The length of the CDR3 is 14 residues. Germline CDR1 LGHNA, CDR2 YNFKEQ. V was shortened by 0 bases and J by 7 bases, with 12 bases between the two germline ends. CDR3 sequence reads: CASSQDNRDGEAFF. Written as DNA, the CDR3 is TGTGCCAGCAGCCAAGATAACCGGGATGGTGAAGCTTTCTTT.

This chain uses TRBV7-3 with TRBJ2-4; TRBD1 matches 7 bases. Germline assignment: CDR1 SGHTA and CDR2 FQGTGA. The CDR3 spans 14 residues. J gave up 2 bases and V 5 bases, and 3 bases lay outside the gene matches. The CDR3 sequence is CASSPGQTKNIQYF. Here the CDR3 DNA reads TGTGCCAGCAGCCCGGGACAGACCAAAAACATTCAGTACTTC.

V is TRBV30 and J is TRBJ1-5, with TRBD1 identical over 8 bases. This CDR3 has 15 amino acids. Trimming removed 1 base from V and 3 bases from J; junction bases left unmatched: 5. In germline, CDR1 is GTSNPN, CDR2 SVGIG (reference sequence). In nucleotides, the CDR3 is TGTGCCTGGAGTGGGGAGACAGGGGTCAATCAGCCCCAGCATTTT. Protein: CAWSGETGVNQPQHF.

The V and J genes are TRBV29-1 and TRBJ2-1; 10 bases are a match to TRBD2. The CDR3 is 15 amino acids. Germline CDR1 is SQVTM and CDR2 is ANQGSEA. V trimming: 7 bases; J trimming: 7 bases; junction bases outside the gene matches: 13. CDR3 in amino acids: CSAHGGLAGVNEQFF. The CDR3 DNA sequence: TGCAGCGCCCACGGCGGCCTAGCGGGAGTTAATGAGCAGTTCTTC.

The chain carries TRBV6-4 and TRBJ2-1, with D hard to call. Trimming pared 0 bases from V and 5 bases from J, leaving 14 bases between. The germline gives CDR1 MRHNA, CDR2 SNTAGT. The CDR3 is 16 amino acids. CDR3 nucleotide sequence: TGTGCCAGCAGTGACTCTTGGGCTCCCGGCCACAATGAGCAGTTCTTC. Translated: CASSDSWAPGHNEQFF.

J is TRBJ1-5 and V is TRBV7-8; 7 nucleotides agree with TRBD1. This CDR3 has 16 residues. Per the germline V gene, CDR1 is SGHVS and CDR2 is FQNEAQ. V dropped 1 base and J dropped 5; count of bases not matched to a gene: 8. The CDR3 region has the DNA TGTGCCAGCAGCTTAGAATTGGACAGGCCTGATCAGCCCCAGCATTTT. Translating gives CASSLELDRPDQPQHF.

The chain employs TRBV6-1 and TRBJ2-1, with TRBD1 identical over 10 bases. The V segment lost 4 bases and the J segment 7 bases; nucleotides outside the gene matches: 4. The CDR3 covers 14 residues. CDR1 is MNHNS, CDR2 SASEGT, per germline. This CDR3 is CASSVWTGGNEQFF. CDR3 DNA: TGTGCCAGCAGTGTATGGACAGGGGGTAATGAGCAGTTCTTC.